This T cell receptor beta chain was captured by sequencing in a study of blood T cells in healthy people across ages. V lost 1 base, J lost 2 bases, and 17 bases lay in between. The CDR3 loop spans 17 amino acids. Per the germline V gene, CDR1 is LGHDT and CDR2 is YNNKEL (reference sequence). Primers used in a second PCR of about 6 to 11 cycles were a sample-barcoded 5' primer and a J-beta primer mix. Through a template-switch adaptor with 12 random nucleotides, each cDNA molecule received a tag. One entry per CDR3 protein, called by TCRdb with MiXCR from the 5' RACE reads. The table includes 780,000 or so distinct CDR3 sequences, 53% detected once.

The sequenced sample consisted of blood. This TCR was recovered from an elderly man in good health. The V gene is TRBV3-1, the J gene TRBJ2-5; D might be TRBD2 (6 bases). CDR3 coding DNA: TGTGCCAGCAGCCAAGGTCTGTCGGGACTGCTTCAAGAGACCCAGTACTTC. It yields the protein CASSQGLSGLLQETQYF.